This T cell receptor (beta chain) is from a study of Tregs in tolerant kidney transplant recipients. Across the study: Related graft donors supplied nonmyeloablative bone marrow transplants, and mixed chimerism was transient.

Unstimulated Tregs (CD4+CD25+CD127-) and CD4+CD25- non-Tregs were sorted from PBMCs. As to this clone: Its cognate antigen is unknown.

The assay was immunoSEQ multiplex PCR, and TCRdb's table has in-frame clones only and misses some. Of about 77,000 clones listed, roughly 98% are singletons. Findings and caveats of the study: The most relevant donor-specific Treg TCRbeta repertoire apparently came from expansion with activated donor B cells.

Germline loops: CDR1 LNHDA, CDR2 SQIVND (reference sequence). The CDR3 loop spans 16 amino acids. With V trimmed by 4 bases and J by 6 bases, 6 bases remained unmatched. This chain links TRBV19 with TRBJ2-5; TRBD2 matches at 15 bases. This sample comprised CD4+ T cells from blood, obtained before the transplant. This sequence was found in a human donor who received a combined kidney and bone marrow transplant. CDR3 amino acids: CASSTGLAGGRKTQYF. CDR3 sequence (DNA): TGTGCCAGTAGTACCGGACTAGCGGGGGGGAGGAAGACCCAGTACTTC.